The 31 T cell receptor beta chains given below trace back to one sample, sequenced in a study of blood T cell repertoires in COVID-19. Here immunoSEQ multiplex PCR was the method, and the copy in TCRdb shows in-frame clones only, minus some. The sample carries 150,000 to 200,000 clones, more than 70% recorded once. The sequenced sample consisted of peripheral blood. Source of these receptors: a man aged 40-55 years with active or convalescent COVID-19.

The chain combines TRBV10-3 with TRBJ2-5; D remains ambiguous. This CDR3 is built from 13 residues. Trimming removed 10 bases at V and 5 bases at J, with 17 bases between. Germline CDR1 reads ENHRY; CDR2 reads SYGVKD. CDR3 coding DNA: TGTGCCACCCGTCCCCCCGGTTTGGAGACCCAGTACTTC. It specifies CATRPPGLETQYF.

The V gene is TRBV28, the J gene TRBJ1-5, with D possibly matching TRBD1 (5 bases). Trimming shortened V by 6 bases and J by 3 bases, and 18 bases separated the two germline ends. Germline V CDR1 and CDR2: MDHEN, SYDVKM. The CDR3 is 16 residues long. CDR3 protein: CASRSTLRGDNQPQHF. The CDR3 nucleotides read TGTGCCAGCAGATCAACGCTTCGGGGGGACAATCAGCCCCAGCATTTT.

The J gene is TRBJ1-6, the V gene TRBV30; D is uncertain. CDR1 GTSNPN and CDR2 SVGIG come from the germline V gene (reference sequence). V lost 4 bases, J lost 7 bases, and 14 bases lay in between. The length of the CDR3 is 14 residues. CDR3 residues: CAWNYRGQNSPLHF. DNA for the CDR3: TGTGCCTGGAATTATCGAGGGCAGAATTCACCCCTCCACTTT. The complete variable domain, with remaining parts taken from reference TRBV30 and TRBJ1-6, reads SQTIHQWPATLVQPVGSPLSLECTVEGTSNPNLYWYRQAAGRGLQLLFYSVGIGQISSEVPQNLSASRPQDRQFILSSKKLLLSDSGFYLCAWNYRGQNSPLHFGNGTRLTVT.

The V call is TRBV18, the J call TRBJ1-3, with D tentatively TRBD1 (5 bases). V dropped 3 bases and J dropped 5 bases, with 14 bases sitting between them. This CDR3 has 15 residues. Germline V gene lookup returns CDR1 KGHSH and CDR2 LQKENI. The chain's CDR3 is CASSPSGSLRNTIYF. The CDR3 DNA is TGTGCCAGCTCACCGTCAGGGTCTCTGAGAAACACCATATATTTT.

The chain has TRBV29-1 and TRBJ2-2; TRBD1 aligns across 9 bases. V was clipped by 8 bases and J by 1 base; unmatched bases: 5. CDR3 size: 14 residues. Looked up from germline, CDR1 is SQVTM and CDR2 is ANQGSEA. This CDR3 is CSTRDRVNTGELFF. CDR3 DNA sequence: TGCAGCACCCGGGACAGGGTGAACACCGGGGAGCTGTTTTTT.

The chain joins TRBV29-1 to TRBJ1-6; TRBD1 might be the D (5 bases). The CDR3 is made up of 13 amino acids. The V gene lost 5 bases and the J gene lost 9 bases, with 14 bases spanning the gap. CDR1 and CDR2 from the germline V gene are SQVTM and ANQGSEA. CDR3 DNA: TGCAGCGTTTCTTGGGGGGAGCGTTCACCCCTCCACTTT. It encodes CSVSWGERSPLHF.

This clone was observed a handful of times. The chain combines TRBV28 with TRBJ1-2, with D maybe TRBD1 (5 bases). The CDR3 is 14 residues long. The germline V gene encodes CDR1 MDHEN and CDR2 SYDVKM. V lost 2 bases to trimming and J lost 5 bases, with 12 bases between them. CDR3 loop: CASSLGREGYGYTF. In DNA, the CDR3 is TGTGCCAGCAGTTTAGGCAGGGAGGGATATGGCTACACCTTC.

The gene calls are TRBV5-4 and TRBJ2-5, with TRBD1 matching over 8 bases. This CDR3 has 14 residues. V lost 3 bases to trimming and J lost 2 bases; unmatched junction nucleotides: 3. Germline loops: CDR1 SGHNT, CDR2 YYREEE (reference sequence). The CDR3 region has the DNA TGTGCCAGCAGCTCCCGGACAGGGCAAGAGACCCAGTACTTC. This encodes CASSSRTGQETQYF.

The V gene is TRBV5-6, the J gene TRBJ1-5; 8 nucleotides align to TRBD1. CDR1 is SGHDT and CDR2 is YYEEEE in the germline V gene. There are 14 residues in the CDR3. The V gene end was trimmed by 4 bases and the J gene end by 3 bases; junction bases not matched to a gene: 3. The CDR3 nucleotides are TGTGCCAGCAGCCGGACAGGGCCCAATCAGCCCCAGCATTTT. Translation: CASSRTGPNQPQHF.

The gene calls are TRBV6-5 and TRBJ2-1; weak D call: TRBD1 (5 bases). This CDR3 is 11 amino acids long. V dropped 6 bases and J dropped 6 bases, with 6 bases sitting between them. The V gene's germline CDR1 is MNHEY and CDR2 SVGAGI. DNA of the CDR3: TGTGCCAGCAGCCAGGGCAATGAGCAGTTCTTC. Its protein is CASSQGNEQFF.

DNA of the CDR3: TGCGCCAGCAGCTCGAGGACAGGGGGCGAGGAGACCCAGTACTTC. This codes for CASSSRTGGEETQYF. The V and J genes are TRBV5-1 and TRBJ2-5, with TRBD1 matching 11 bases. CDR3 size: 15 residues. The ends lost 3 bases at V and 5 bases at J; junction bases unmatched: 6. CDR1 and CDR2 from the germline V gene are SGHRS and YFSETQ. Full variable domain (missing parts from reference TRBV5-1 and TRBJ2-5): KAGVTQTPRYLIKTRGQQVTLSCSPISGHRSVSWYQQTPGQGLQFLFEYFSETQRNKGNFPGRFSGRQFSNSRSEMNVSTLELGDSALYLCASSSRTGGEETQYFGPGTRLLVL.

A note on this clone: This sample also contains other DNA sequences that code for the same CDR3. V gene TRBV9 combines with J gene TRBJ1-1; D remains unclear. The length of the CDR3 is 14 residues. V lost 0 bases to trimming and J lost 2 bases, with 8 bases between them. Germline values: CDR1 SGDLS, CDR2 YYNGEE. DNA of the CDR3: TGTGCCAGCAGCGTAGTACTGGGCAACACTGAAGCTTTCTTT. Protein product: CASSVVLGNTEAFF.

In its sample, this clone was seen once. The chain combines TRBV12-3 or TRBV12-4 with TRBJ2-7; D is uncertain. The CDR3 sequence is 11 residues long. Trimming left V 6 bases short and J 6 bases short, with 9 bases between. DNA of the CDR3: TGTGCCAGCAGAAACAGTCGCGAGCAGTACTTC. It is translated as CASRNSREQYF.

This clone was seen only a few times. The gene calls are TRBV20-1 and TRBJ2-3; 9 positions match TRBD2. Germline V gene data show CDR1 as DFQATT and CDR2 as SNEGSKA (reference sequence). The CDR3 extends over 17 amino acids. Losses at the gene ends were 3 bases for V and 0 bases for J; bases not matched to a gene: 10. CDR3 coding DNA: TGCAGTGCTAGTCTCGACAGCGGGGGGCCTAGCACAGATACGCAGTATTTT. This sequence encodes CSASLDSGGPSTDTQYF.

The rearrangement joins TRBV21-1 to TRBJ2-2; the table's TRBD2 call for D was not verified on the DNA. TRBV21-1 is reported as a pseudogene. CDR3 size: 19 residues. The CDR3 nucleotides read TGTGCCAGCAGCACCACTCTTCGACTAGCGGGGGAACTCACCGGGGAGCTGTTTTTT. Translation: CASSTTLRLAGELTGELFF.

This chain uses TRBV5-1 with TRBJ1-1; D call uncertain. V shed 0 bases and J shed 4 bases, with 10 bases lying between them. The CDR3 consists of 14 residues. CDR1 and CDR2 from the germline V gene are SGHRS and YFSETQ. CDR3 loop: CASSLEAASTEAFF. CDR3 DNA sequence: TGCGCCAGCAGCTTGGAGGCGGCATCCACTGAAGCTTTCTTT. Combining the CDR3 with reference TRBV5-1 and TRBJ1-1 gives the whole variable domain KAGVTQTPRYLIKTRGQQVTLSCSPISGHRSVSWYQQTPGQGLQFLFEYFSETQRNKGNFPGRFSGRQFSNSRSEMNVSTLELGDSALYLCASSLEAASTEAFFGQGTRLTVV.

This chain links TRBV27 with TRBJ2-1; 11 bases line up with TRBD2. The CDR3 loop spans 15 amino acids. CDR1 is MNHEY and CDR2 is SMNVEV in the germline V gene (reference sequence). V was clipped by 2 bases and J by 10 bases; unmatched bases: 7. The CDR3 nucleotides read TGTGCCAGCAGTTTACGACTAGCGGGGATTACGGAGCAGTTCTTC. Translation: CASSLRLAGITEQFF.

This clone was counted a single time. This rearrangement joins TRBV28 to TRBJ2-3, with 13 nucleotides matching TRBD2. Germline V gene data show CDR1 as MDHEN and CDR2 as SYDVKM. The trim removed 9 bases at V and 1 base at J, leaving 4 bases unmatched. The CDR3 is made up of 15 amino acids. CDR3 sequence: CASTSGGVGTDTQYF. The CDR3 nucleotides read TGTGCCAGTACTAGCGGGGGGGTGGGCACAGATACGCAGTATTTT.

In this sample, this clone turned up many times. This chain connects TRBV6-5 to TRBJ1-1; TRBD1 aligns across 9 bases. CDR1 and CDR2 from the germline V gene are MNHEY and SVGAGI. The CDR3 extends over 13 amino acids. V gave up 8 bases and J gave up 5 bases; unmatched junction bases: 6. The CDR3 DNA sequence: TGTGCCAGCGACCGGGACAGGGTGACTGAAGCTTTCTTT. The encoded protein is CASDRDRVTEAFF.

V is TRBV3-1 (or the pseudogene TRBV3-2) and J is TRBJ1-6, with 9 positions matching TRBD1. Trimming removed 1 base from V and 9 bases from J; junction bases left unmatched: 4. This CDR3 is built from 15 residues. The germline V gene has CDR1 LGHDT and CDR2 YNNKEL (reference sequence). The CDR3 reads CASSQAQGAGSPLHF. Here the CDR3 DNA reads TGTGCCAGCAGCCAAGCACAGGGGGCTGGTTCACCCCTCCACTTT.

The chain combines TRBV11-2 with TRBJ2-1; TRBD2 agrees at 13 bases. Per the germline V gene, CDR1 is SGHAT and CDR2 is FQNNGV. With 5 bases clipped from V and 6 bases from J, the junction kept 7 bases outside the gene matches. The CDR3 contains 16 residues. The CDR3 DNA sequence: TGTGCCAGCAGCCCGGGGGGACTAGCGGGACTCAATGAGCAGTTCTTC. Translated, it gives CASSPGGLAGLNEQFF.

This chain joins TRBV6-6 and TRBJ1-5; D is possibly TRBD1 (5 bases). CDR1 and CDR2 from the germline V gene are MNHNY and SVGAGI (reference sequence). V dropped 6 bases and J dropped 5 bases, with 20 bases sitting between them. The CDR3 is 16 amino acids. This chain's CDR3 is CASSRFQGDGYQPQHF. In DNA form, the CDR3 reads TGTGCCAGCAGCCGTTTCCAGGGTGATGGATATCAGCCCCAGCATTTT.

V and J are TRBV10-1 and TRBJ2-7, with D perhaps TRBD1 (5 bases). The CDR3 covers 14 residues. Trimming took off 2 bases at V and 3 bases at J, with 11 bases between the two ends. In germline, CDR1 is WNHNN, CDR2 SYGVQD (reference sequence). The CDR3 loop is CASSERQSNYEQYF. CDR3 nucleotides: TGCGCCAGCAGTGAGCGACAGTCTAACTACGAGCAGTACTTC.

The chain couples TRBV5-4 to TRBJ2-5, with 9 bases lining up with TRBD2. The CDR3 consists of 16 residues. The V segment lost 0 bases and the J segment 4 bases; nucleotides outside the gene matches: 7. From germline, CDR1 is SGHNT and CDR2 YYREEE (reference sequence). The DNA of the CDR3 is TGTGCCAGCAGCTTGGATGTGCGGGGGGGCGGAGAGACCCAGTACTTC. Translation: CASSLDVRGGGETQYF. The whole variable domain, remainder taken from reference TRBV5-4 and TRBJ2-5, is ETGVTQSPTHLIKTRGQQVTLRCSSQSGHNTVSWYQQALGQGPQFIFQYYREEENGRGNFPPRFSGLQFPNYSSELNVNALELDDSALYLCASSLDVRGGGETQYFGPGTRLLVL.

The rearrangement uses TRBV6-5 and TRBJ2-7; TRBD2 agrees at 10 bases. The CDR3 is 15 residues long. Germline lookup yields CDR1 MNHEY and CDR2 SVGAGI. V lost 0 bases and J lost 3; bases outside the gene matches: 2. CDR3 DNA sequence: TGTGCCAGCAGTTACTCGTTAGCGGGGGGCTACGAGCAGTACTTC. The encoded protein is CASSYSLAGGYEQYF.

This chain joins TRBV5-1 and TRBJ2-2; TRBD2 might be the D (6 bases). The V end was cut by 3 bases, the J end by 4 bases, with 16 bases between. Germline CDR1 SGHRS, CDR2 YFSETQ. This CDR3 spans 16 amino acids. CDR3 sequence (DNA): TGCGCCAGCAGCTCCCAACCGCGGGGTGGCACCGGGGAGCTGTTTTTT. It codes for CASSSQPRGGTGELFF.

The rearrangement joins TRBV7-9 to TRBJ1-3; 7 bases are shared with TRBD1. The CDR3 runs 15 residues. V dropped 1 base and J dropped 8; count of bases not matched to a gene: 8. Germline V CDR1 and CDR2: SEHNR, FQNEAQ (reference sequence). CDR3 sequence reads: CASSLVRGLVDTIYF. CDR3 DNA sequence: TGTGCCAGCAGCTTAGTTAGGGGGCTTGTGGACACCATATATTTT. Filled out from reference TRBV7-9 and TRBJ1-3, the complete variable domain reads DTGVSQNPRHKITKRGQNVTFRCDPISEHNRLYWYRQTLGQGPEFLTYFQNEAQLEKSRLLSDRFSAERPKGSFSTLEIQRTEQGDSAMYLCASSLVRGLVDTIYFGEGSWLTVV.

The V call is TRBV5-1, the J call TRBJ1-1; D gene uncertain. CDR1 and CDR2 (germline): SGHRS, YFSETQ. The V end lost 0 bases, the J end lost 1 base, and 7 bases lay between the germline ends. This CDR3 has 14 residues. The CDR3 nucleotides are TGCGCCAGCAGCTTGGCCAACGGGAACACTGAAGCTTTCTTT. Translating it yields CASSLANGNTEAFF.

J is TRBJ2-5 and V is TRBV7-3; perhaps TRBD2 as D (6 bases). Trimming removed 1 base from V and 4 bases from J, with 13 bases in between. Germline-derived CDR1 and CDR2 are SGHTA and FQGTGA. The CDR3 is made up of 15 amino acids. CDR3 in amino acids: CASSLIGGVGETQYF. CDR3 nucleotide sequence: TGTGCCAGCAGCTTAATAGGCGGGGTGGGAGAGACCCAGTACTTC.

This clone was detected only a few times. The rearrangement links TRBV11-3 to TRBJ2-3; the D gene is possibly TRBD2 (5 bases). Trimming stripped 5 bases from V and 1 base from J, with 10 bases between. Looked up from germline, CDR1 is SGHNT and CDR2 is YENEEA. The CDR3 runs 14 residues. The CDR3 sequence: CASSPGVGTDTQYF. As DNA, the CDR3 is TGTGCCAGCAGCCCCGGGGTAGGCACAGATACGCAGTATTTT.

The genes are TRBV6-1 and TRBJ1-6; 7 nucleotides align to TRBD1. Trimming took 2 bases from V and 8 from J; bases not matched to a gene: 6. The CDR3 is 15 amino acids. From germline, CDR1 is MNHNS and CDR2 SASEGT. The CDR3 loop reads CASSERDSRDSPLHF. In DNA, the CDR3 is TGTGCCAGCAGTGAAAGGGACAGTCGGGATTCACCCCTCCACTTT.